This T cell receptor (beta chain) was observed in a study of cytomegalovirus exposure and HLA in healthy donors. Study details: From HLA-typed donors, an early data release held about 85 million unique TCRs. Study results and limitations: Data from an earlier analysis indicated that most TCR beta V segments were productive either about 87% or about 30% of the time. When analyzed later, a missense DCLRE1C variant was found to be linked to TCR beta V- and J-gene trimming. Sequencing artifact likely explains a cluster of highly shared sequence variants.

V was clipped by 5 bases and J by 1 base, with 10 bases between them. Germline V gives CDR1 SEHNR, CDR2 FQNEAQ (reference sequence). The CDR3 is made up of 14 amino acids. Details on this clone: Its cognate antigen is unknown.

The PCR made use of 60 Vbeta and 13 Jbeta primers. Assay: immunoSEQ multiplex PCR; the TCRdb copy retains only in-frame clones and omits some. The sample carries around 100,000 clones, more than 70% recorded once. The sequence derives from a man aged 25-45 years in good health and CMV-seronegative. Sequenced: PBMCs. J is TRBJ2-3 and V is TRBV7-9, with D tentatively TRBD2 (6 bases). Here the CDR3 DNA reads TGTGCCAGCAGCCTTTCTAGCGGCACAGATACGCAGTATTTT. It translates to CASSLSSGTDTQYF. The full variable domain, in which reference TRBV7-9 and TRBJ2-3 provide the parts outside the CDR3, is DTGVSQNPRHKITKRGQNVTFRCDPISEHNRLYWYRQTLGQGPEFLTYFQNEAQLEKSRLLSDRFSAERPKGSFSTLEIQRTEQGDSAMYLCASSLSSGTDTQYFGPGTRLTVL.